The 17 T cell receptor beta chains reported below all come from one sample, sequenced in a study of cytomegalovirus exposure and HLA in healthy donors. The study ran its PCR with 60 Vbeta and 13 Jbeta primers. Clones were sequenced by immunoSEQ multiplex PCR, and TCRdb holds only the in-frame ones, with some missing. This sample contains 130,000 or so clones. The sample taken for sequencing was PBMCs. These receptors originate from a middle-aged woman in good health and CMV-seropositive.

CDR3 sequence (DNA): TGTGCCAGCTCACGACGACAGGGCGGCACTGAAGCTTTCTTT. Its translation is CASSRRQGGTEAFF. The chain is built from TRBV18 and TRBJ1-1; 7 bases are shared with TRBD1. Losses at the gene ends were 4 bases for V and 4 bases for J; bases not matched to a gene: 6. Germline CDR1 is KGHSH and CDR2 is LQKENI. There are 14 residues in the CDR3.

This rearrangement joins TRBV28 to TRBJ2-5; 7 bases match TRBD1. The J call may not be correct, given that the DNA end is closer to TRBJ2-7. This CDR3 contains 15 residues. Germline V gene sequence: CDR1 MDHEN, CDR2 SYDVKM. CDR3 amino acids: CASRPTGLSSYEQYF. The CDR3 nucleotides read TGTGCCAGCAGGCCGACAGGGTTGAGCTCCTACGAGCAGTACTTC.

The chain couples TRBV7-9 to TRBJ2-6, with 9 bases aligning to TRBD1. Germline-derived CDR1 and CDR2 are SEHNR and FQNEAQ (reference sequence). The CDR3 covers 18 residues. V shed 11 bases and J 2 bases; nucleotides not matched to a gene: 16. In DNA, the CDR3 is TGTGCCTTACCTACCCGGGACAGGGCCCAGGCTGGGGCCAACGTCCTGACTTTC. Its protein is CALPTRDRAQAGANVLTF.

This chain connects TRBV5-4 to TRBJ2-7; TRBD1 matches at 9 bases. The CDR3 consists of 15 residues. Trimming at V came to 0 bases and at J to 3 bases, leaving 4 bases not matched to a gene. From germline, CDR1 is SGHNT and CDR2 YYREEE (reference sequence). CDR3 in amino acids: CASSLGGQGFYEQYF. CDR3 sequence (DNA): TGTGCCAGCAGCTTGGGGGGACAGGGCTTCTACGAGCAGTACTTC.

Note on this clone: One end of the junction fails to match germline, which may point to a read error. This sequence joins TRBV5-4 and TRBJ2-6; D is possibly TRBD2 (5 bases). From germline, CDR1 is SGHNT and CDR2 YYREEE (reference sequence). The CDR3 is 14 residues long. CDR3: CASSLSGERNALTF. The CDR3 DNA sequence: TGTGCCAGCAGCTTGTCTGGGGAGCGGAACGCCCTGACTTTC.

The V call is TRBV19, the J call TRBJ2-7; 10 bases match TRBD1. The V and J ends lost 5 bases and 5 bases, in that order; junction bases with no gene match: 12. This CDR3 region has 16 residues. CDR1 LNHDA and CDR2 SQIVND come from the germline V gene (reference sequence). The CDR3 spells CASSRIPGTGANEQYF. The CDR3 DNA sequence: TGTGCCAGTAGTCGAATACCCGGGACAGGGGCGAACGAGCAGTACTTC.

This chain uses TRBV27 with TRBJ2-6, with D unclear. This CDR3 spans 17 amino acids. V lost 1 base, J lost 0 bases, and 10 bases lay in between. Germline V gives CDR1 MNHEY, CDR2 SMNVEV (reference sequence). CDR3 nucleotides: TGTGCCAGCAGTTTATATCACAGCACCTCTGGGGCCAACGTCCTGACTTTC. Translating gives CASSLYHSTSGANVLTF.

The chain employs TRBV19 and TRBJ1-2; the match to TRBD1 covers 8 bases. Germline V gene lookup returns CDR1 LNHDA and CDR2 SQIVND (reference sequence). The V and J ends lost 3 bases and 6 bases, in that order; junction bases with no gene match: 9. The length of the CDR3 is 15 residues. The CDR3 DNA is TGTGCCAGTAGTATCGTGGACAGGGCCATCCATGGCTACACCTTC. This codes for CASSIVDRAIHGYTF.

The genes are TRBV28 and TRBJ2-7, with 10 bases fitting TRBD2. Trimming cost V 5 bases and J 0 bases; bases outside gene matches: 4. The CDR3 covers 15 residues. CDR1 is MDHEN, CDR2 SYDVKM, per germline. Here the CDR3 reads CASSPRTSGSYEQYF. The DNA for the CDR3 is TGTGCCAGCAGTCCCCGGACTAGCGGCTCCTACGAGCAGTACTTC.

The V call is TRBV4-1, the J call TRBJ2-1; no clear D gene. This CDR3 spans 17 amino acids. CDR1 and CDR2 (germline): MGHRA, YSYEKL. The V end was cut by 0 bases, the J end by 2 bases, with 14 bases between. CDR3 DNA: TGCGCCAGCAGCCAAGATCCTCTTACGCAGACCTACAATGAGCAGTTCTTC. This encodes CASSQDPLTQTYNEQFF.

The V and J genes are TRBV11-2 and TRBJ2-3, with 9 bases matching TRBD2. The CDR3 length is 13 residues. V lost 4 bases to trimming and J lost 4 bases; unmatched junction nucleotides: 0. Germline CDR1 and CDR2: SGHAT and FQNNGV. The CDR3 sequence: CASSWTSADTQYF. CDR3 sequence (DNA): TGTGCCAGCAGCTGGACTAGCGCAGATACGCAGTATTTT.

This chain links TRBV29-1 with TRBJ1-1; D is unresolved. V lost 0 bases to trimming and J lost 0 bases, with 11 bases between them. This CDR3 is 15 amino acids long. CDR1 is SQVTM and CDR2 is ANQGSEA in the germline V gene. CDR3 in DNA: TGCAGCGTTGAAGACGCGCGGGAACTGAACACTGAAGCTTTCTTT. Residues: CSVEDARELNTEAFF.

J is TRBJ1-1 and V is TRBV5-1, with D uncertain. Germline CDR1 and CDR2: SGHRS and YFSETQ. Trimming pared 0 bases from V and 5 bases from J, leaving 17 bases between. The CDR3 covers 16 residues. CDR3 residues: CASSLVGDPPDTEAFF. The CDR3 nucleotides are TGCGCCAGCAGCTTGGTGGGAGACCCACCAGATACTGAAGCTTTCTTT.

The chain employs TRBV19 and TRBJ2-1; D may be TRBD2 (5 bases). The CDR3 extends over 15 amino acids. Trimming pared 1 base from V and 2 bases from J, leaving 9 bases between. The germline V gene encodes CDR1 LNHDA and CDR2 SQIVND (reference sequence). The CDR3 nucleotides read TGTGCCAGTAGTATAGCCGGGATAGCCTACAATGAGCAGTTCTTC. Protein sequence: CASSIAGIAYNEQFF. Combining the CDR3 with reference TRBV19 and TRBJ2-1 gives the whole variable domain DGGITQSPKYLFRKEGQNVTLSCEQNLNHDAMYWYRQDPGQGLRLIYYSQIVNDFQKGDIAEGYSVSREKKESFPLTVTSAQKNPTAFYLCASSIAGIAYNEQFFGPGTRLTVL.

The chain joins TRBV27 to TRBJ1-3; tentative D call: TRBD1 (5 bases). The germline CDR1 and CDR2 sequences are MNHEY and SMNVEV (reference sequence). This CDR3 has 14 amino acids. Trimming shortened V by 3 bases and J by 6 bases, and 12 bases separated the two germline ends. The chain's CDR3 is CASSFQGEENTIYF. CDR3 bases: TGTGCCAGCAGTTTTCAGGGCGAAGAAAACACCATATATTTT.

This rearrangement joins TRBV2 to TRBJ2-7; 8 bases agree with TRBD1. The ends lost 9 bases at V and 5 bases at J; junction bases unmatched: 9. CDR1 and CDR2 from the germline V gene are SNHLY and FYNNEI. This CDR3 comprises 13 residues. CDR3 protein: CASTRDRTHEQYF. CDR3 nucleotide sequence: TGTGCCAGTACCCGGGACAGGACCCACGAGCAGTACTTC.

This chain connects TRBV7-3 to TRBJ1-4; D perhaps matches TRBD1 (5 bases). Trimming stripped 0 bases from V and 8 bases from J, with 7 bases between. The CDR3 contains 13 residues. Germline-derived CDR1 and CDR2 are SGHTA and FQGTGA. CDR3 nucleotides: TGTGCCAGCAGCTTAACGCACAGGGAAAAACTGTTTTTT. Encoded protein: CASSLTHREKLFF.